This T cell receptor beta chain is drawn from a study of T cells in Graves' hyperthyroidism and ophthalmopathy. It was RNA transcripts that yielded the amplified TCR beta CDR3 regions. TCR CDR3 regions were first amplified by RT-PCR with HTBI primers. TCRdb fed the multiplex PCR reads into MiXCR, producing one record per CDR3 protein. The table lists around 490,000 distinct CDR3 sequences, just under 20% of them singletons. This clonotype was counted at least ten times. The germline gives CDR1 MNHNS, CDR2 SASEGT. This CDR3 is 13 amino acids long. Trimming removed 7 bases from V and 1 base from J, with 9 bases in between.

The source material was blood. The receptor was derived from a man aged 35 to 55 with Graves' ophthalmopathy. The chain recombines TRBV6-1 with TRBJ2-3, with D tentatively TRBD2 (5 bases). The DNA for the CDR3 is TGTGCCAGCACTGTTAGCGGCACAGATACGCAGTATTTT. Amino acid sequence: CASTVSGTDTQYF.